This T cell receptor (beta chain) was documented in a study of T cell responses to AZD1222 COVID-19 vaccine. Findings of the study overall: Along spike, vaccine-associated CD4 TCRs were found throughout, with dominance at 160-218 and 743-854. Spike-specific TCR breadth and depth rose after two AZD1222 doses.

With 6 bases removed from V and 0 bases from J, the gap between germline ends came to 12 bases. The CDR3 sequence is 15 residues long. Germline V CDR1 and CDR2: MDHEN, SYDVKM. Worth noting for this clone: Its antigen is unidentified.

Generated by immunoSEQ multiplex PCR, the TCRdb table keeps only in-frame clones and is missing some. The sample has 150,000 to 200,000 clones, around 90% seen once. The sequence came from an adult who received the AZD1222 COVID-19 vaccine. The sequencing used peripheral blood, collected 28 days after the second AZD1222 dose. This chain links TRBV28 with TRBJ2-1; no definite D call. DNA for the CDR3: TGTGCCAGCAGCCCCACGCGGCGCTCCTACAATGAGCAGTTCTTC. It specifies CASSPTRRSYNEQFF. Combining the CDR3 with reference TRBV28 and TRBJ2-1 gives the whole variable domain DVKVTQSSRYLVKRTGEKVFLECVQDMDHENMFWYRQDPGLGLRLIYFSYDVKMKEKGDIPEGYSVSREKKERFSLILESASTNQTSMYLCASSPTRRSYNEQFFGPGTRLTVL.